A single sample gave rise to the 21 T cell receptor beta chains below, sequenced in a study of T cells in Graves' hyperthyroidism and ophthalmopathy. RNA transcripts were the template for amplifying TCR beta CDR3 regions. HTBI primers drove first-round RT-PCR of the TCR CDR3. Each CDR3 protein gets one entry after TCRdb re-called the multiplex PCR reads with MiXCR. The sample lists 500,000 to 750,000 distinct CDR3 sequences, 15% to 18% occurring once. The sequenced sample was blood. Receptors were obtained from a woman aged 25 to 39 with Graves' hyperthyroidism.

In this sample, this clonotype turned up many times. The V and J genes are TRBV7-6 and TRBJ2-3; no firm D call. The CDR3 is 13 amino acids. From germline, CDR1 is SGHVS and CDR2 FNYEAQ. V was pared by 0 bases and J by 6 bases, with 7 bases between. The CDR3 DNA follows: TGTGCCAGCAGCTTAGCAACATTTGATACGCAGTATTTT. Amino acids: CASSLATFDTQYF.

This clonotype came up many times. The V and J genes are TRBV6-2 or TRBV6-3 and TRBJ2-3; D might be TRBD2 (6 bases). V gave up 0 bases and J gave up 1 base, with 14 bases separating them. The CDR3 loop spans 17 amino acids. Germline CDR1 is MNHEY and CDR2 is SVGEGT. The CDR3 sequence: CASSYSKGRLGTDTQYF. The CDR3 region has the DNA TGTGCCAGCAGTTACTCGAAGGGCAGACTAGGCACAGATACGCAGTATTTT.

This clonotype was detected many times. The chain couples TRBV30 to TRBJ2-5; D call uncertain. Between the trimmed V and J ends, which lost 7 bases and 5 bases, there was a span of 8 bases. The V gene's germline CDR1 is GTSNPN and CDR2 SVGIG (reference sequence). There are 10 residues in the CDR3. The CDR3 protein is CAYSRETQYF. The CDR3 nucleotides are TGTGCCTACTCTCGGGAGACCCAGTACTTC.

This clonotype was counted at least ten times. V is TRBV7-2 and J is TRBJ1-1; a weak D match, TRBD1 (5 bases). The germline V gene encodes CDR1 SGHTA and CDR2 FQGNSA. V was cut by 1 base and J by 11 bases, with 11 bases left in between. The CDR3 has 12 amino acids. The CDR3 nucleotides are TGTGCCAGCAGCTTAGTCGGCAGGGACGCTTTCTTT. This translates into CASSLVGRDAFF.

This clonotype came up many times. V and J are TRBV24-1 and TRBJ2-2; D remains unclear. CDR3 length equals 12 residues. The V gene's germline CDR1 is KGHDR and CDR2 SFDVKD. V gave up 2 bases and J gave up 3 bases, with 0 bases separating them. CDR3 nucleotide sequence: TGTGCCACCAGTGATTACACCGGGGAGCTGTTTTTT. Its protein product is CATSDYTGELFF.

This clonotype was found many times. The chain links TRBV3-1 to TRBJ2-5; perhaps TRBD2 as D (5 bases). The CDR3 has 16 amino acids. Between the trimmed V and J ends, which lost 1 base and 5 bases, there was a span of 17 bases. CDR1 is LGHDT, CDR2 YNNKEL, per germline (reference sequence). The CDR3 region has the DNA TGTGCCAGCAGCCAAGTGTCGGTTGAGGGAATTGAGACCCAGTACTTC. Translating gives CASSQVSVEGIETQYF.

This clonotype has a count of ten or more. This chain joins TRBV27 and TRBJ2-2, with no clear D. The V and J ends lost 4 bases and 4 bases respectively, with 13 bases between them. Germline V gene sequence: CDR1 MNHEY, CDR2 SMNVEV (reference sequence). The CDR3 has 15 residues. The CDR3 reads CASSSGRVITGELFF. The CDR3 coding sequence is TGTGCCAGCAGTTCTGGAAGGGTGATCACCGGGGAGCTGTTTTTT.

The rearrangement joins TRBV5-6 to TRBJ2-1; 9 bases align to TRBD2. The V segment lost 0 bases and the J segment 0 bases; nucleotides outside the gene matches: 7. CDR1 SGHDT and CDR2 YYEEEE come from the germline V gene. The CDR3 sequence is 18 residues long. CDR3 loop: CASSLEASGVSSYNEQFF. CDR3 DNA sequence: TGTGCCAGCAGCTTGGAGGCTAGCGGGGTGAGCTCCTACAATGAGCAGTTCTTC.

For this clonotype: A much larger clone lies a single base off, so this may be a read error. This chain joins TRBV11-2 and TRBJ2-1; D is undetermined. Trimming removed 4 bases at V and 3 bases at J, with 13 bases between. This CDR3 is 15 amino acids long. CDR1 is SGHAT, CDR2 FQNNGV, per germline. The CDR3 nucleotides are TGTGCCAGCAGCTCCCGGAAGGTTAGCTACAATGAGCAGTTCTTC. This sequence encodes CASSSRKVSYNEQFF.

This clonotype was seen at least ten times. The chain is built from TRBV5-1 and TRBJ2-3; D ambiguous. The CDR3 totals 13 residues. V lost 4 bases and J 1 base, leaving 7 bases between the germline ends. The germline gives CDR1 SGHRS, CDR2 YFSETQ. This CDR3 reads CASSPSGTDTQYF. The CDR3 DNA reads TGCGCCAGCAGCCCGAGCGGCACAGATACGCAGTATTTT.

This clonotype has only one observation. V usage is TRBV15 and J usage is TRBJ1-5; D gene unclear. Germline values: CDR1 LNHNV, CDR2 YYDKDF (reference sequence). The CDR3 is 16 amino acids. Trimming removed 2 bases from V and 6 bases from J, with 17 bases in between. CDR3 region: CATSRSPTGESQPQHF. For the CDR3, the DNA is TGTGCCACCAGCAGAAGCCCGACCGGGGAGAGTCAGCCCCAGCATTTT.

This clonotype was counted ten times or more. A read error may explain this, as a much larger clone is one base away. This chain joins TRBV20-1 and TRBJ1-1, with 7 bases aligning to TRBD1. CDR1 DFQATT and CDR2 SNEGSKA come from the germline V gene (reference sequence). The CDR3 length is 13 residues. CDR3: CNAGTGRGPEAFF. CDR3 bases: TGCAATGCCGGGACGGGGAGGGGGCCTGAAGCTTTCTTT.

This clonotype was seen at least ten times. The J gene is TRBJ2-5, the V gene TRBV7-8; no reliable D call. Germline CDR1 reads SGHVS; CDR2 reads FQNEAQ. Trimming cost V 3 bases and J 3 bases, with 11 bases left between them. The length of the CDR3 is 14 residues. CDR3 amino acids: CASSLSLQEETQYF. Here the CDR3 DNA reads TGTGCCAGCAGCTTGTCACTCCAAGAAGAGACCCAGTACTTC. Combining the CDR3 with reference TRBV7-8 and TRBJ2-5 gives the whole variable domain GAGVSQSPRYKVAKRGQDVALRCDPISGHVSLFWYQQALGQGPEFLTYFQNEAQLDKSGLPSDRFFAERPEGSVSTLKIQRTQQEDSAVYLCASSLSLQEETQYFGPGTRLLVL.

The V and J genes are TRBV20-1 and TRBJ1-5, with D unclear. The CDR3 contains 12 residues. Germline CDR1 is DFQATT and CDR2 is SNEGSKA (reference sequence). The V end lost 4 bases, the J end lost 9 bases, and 13 bases lay between the germline ends. The DNA of the CDR3 is TGCAGTGCTACCTCTCACGACGGGCCCCAGCATTTT. Amino acid sequence: CSATSHDGPQHF.

V usage is TRBV2 and J usage is TRBJ1-3; D gene unclear. The V gene's germline CDR1 is SNHLY and CDR2 FYNNEI. The CDR3 has 16 amino acids. V lost 8 bases and J 0 bases, leaving 17 bases between the germline ends. The CDR3 is CASGVAGRSSGNTIYF. Written as DNA, the CDR3 is TGTGCCAGCGGGGTGGCAGGTCGGAGCTCTGGAAACACCATATATTTT.

V and J are TRBV6-9 and TRBJ1-2; D gene unclear. Trimming stripped 3 bases from V and 8 bases from J, with 7 bases between. Germline loops: CDR1 MNHGY, CDR2 SVAAGI. This CDR3 spans 11 amino acids. The CDR3 region is CASSYPVGYTF. The CDR3 DNA sequence: TGTGCCAGCAGTTACCCCGTCGGCTACACCTTC.

The gene calls are TRBV14 and TRBJ1-2; D is unresolved. CDR1 is SGHDN and CDR2 is FVKESK in the germline V gene. The V end was cut by 1 base, the J end by 4 bases, with 13 bases between. The CDR3 covers 15 residues. The CDR3 is CASSQVCRTRYGYTF. CDR3 bases: TGTGCCAGCAGCCAAGTCTGCAGGACTCGCTATGGCTACACCTTC.

This clonotype was seen a handful of times. This sequence joins TRBV3-1 and TRBJ2-7; no reliable D call. Germline CDR1 reads LGHDT; CDR2 reads YNNKEL (reference sequence). Trimming took off 1 base at V and 5 bases at J, with 15 bases between the two ends. CDR3 length equals 15 residues. The CDR3 here is CASSQAGSRNDEQYF. The CDR3, as DNA: TGTGCCAGCAGCCAAGCCGGTTCCAGAAACGACGAGCAGTACTTC.

This chain connects TRBV10-3 to TRBJ2-6; D is possibly TRBD2 (6 bases). The CDR3 is 16 amino acids. Germline lookup yields CDR1 ENHRY and CDR2 SYGVKD. V lost 3 bases and J lost 2, with 11 bases in between. CDR3 sequence reads: CAISDRGKAGANVLTF. The DNA for the CDR3 is TGTGCCATCAGTGACCGGGGGAAAGCTGGGGCCAACGTCCTGACTTTC.

This clonotype was seen ten or more times. The genes are TRBV12-3 or TRBV12-4 and TRBJ1-5, with 7 nucleotides matching TRBD1. V lost 5 bases and J lost 6; bases outside the gene matches: 7. The CDR3 covers 14 residues. The CDR3 protein is CASSPLRGPQPQHF. Here the CDR3 DNA reads TGTGCCAGCAGTCCCTTGAGGGGGCCTCAGCCCCAGCATTTT.

This clonotype was found many times. This chain joins TRBV2 and TRBJ2-7; D perhaps matches TRBD2 (6 bases). From germline, CDR1 is SNHLY and CDR2 FYNNEI. V was pared by 1 base and J by 5 bases, with 15 bases between. CDR3 length: 15 residues. CDR3 in amino acids: CASSEGDSQGDEQYF. DNA for the CDR3: TGTGCCAGCAGTGAAGGGGACTCCCAAGGGGACGAGCAGTACTTC.